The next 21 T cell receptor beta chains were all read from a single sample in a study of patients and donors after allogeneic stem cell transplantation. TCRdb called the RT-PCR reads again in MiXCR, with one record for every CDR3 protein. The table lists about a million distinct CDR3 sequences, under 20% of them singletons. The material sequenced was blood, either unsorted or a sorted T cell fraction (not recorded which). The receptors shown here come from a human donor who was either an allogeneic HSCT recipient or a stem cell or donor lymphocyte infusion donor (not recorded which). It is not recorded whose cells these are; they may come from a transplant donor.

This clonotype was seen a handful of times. Here the CDR3 DNA reads TGTGCCAGCAGTTCTCGGACCCACACAGATACGCAGTATTTT. Protein sequence: CASSSRTHTDTQYF. The chain couples TRBV6-5 to TRBJ2-3; no definite D call. V was clipped by 4 bases and J by 2 bases, with 10 bases between them. CDR3 length equals 14 residues. The V gene's germline CDR1 is MNHEY and CDR2 SVGAGI.

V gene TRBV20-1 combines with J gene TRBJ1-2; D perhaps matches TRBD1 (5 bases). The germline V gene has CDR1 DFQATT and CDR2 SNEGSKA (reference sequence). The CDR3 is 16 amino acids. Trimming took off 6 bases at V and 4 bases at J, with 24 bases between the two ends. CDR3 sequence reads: CSALLPLRGGPYGYTF. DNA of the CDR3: TGCAGTGCCCTCCTCCCTTTACGGGGCGGTCCCTATGGCTACACCTTC.

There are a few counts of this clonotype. The CDR3 protein is CASSLVRARGTGELFF. CDR3 coding DNA: TGCGCCAGCAGCTTGGTCCGGGCCCGAGGCACCGGGGAGCTGTTTTTT. V and J are TRBV5-1 and TRBJ2-2; D call uncertain. Per the germline V gene, CDR1 is SGHRS and CDR2 is YFSETQ. V was pared by 0 bases and J by 4 bases, with 13 bases between. The length of the CDR3 is 16 residues. The full variable domain, completed using reference TRBV5-1 and TRBJ2-2, is KAGVTQTPRYLIKTRGQQVTLSCSPISGHRSVSWYQQTPGQGLQFLFEYFSETQRNKGNFPGRFSGRQFSNSRSEMNVSTLELGDSALYLCASSLVRARGTGELFFGEGSRLTVL.

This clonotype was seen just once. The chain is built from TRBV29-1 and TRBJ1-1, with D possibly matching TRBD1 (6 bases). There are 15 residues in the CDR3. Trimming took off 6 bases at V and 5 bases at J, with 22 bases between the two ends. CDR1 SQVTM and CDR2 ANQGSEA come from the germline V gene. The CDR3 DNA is TGCAGCGTAACGACAGGTAGTGGGCACTATACTGAAGCTTTCTTT. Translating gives CSVTTGSGHYTEAFF. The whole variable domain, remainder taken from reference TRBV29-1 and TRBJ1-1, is SAVISQKPSRDICQRGTSLTIQCQVDSQVTMMFWYRQQPGQSLTLIATANQGSEATYESGFVIDKFPISRPNLTFSTLTVSNMSPEDSSIYLCSVTTGSGHYTEAFFGQGTRLTVV.

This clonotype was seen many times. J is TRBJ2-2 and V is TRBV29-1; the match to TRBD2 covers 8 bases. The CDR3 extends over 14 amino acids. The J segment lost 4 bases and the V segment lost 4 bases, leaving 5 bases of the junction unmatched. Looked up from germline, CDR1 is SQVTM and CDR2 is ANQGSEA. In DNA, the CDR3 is TGCAGCGTTGGAGCGGGGGTTACCACCGGGGAGCTGTTTTTT. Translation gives CSVGAGVTTGELFF.

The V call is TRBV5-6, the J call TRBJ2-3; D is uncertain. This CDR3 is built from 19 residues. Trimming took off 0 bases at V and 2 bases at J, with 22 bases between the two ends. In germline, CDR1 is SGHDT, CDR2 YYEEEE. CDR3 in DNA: TGTGCCAGCAGCTTGGCCAGGCTCGGGCGATCCGTGGACACAGATACGCAGTATTTT. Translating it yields CASSLARLGRSVDTDTQYF.

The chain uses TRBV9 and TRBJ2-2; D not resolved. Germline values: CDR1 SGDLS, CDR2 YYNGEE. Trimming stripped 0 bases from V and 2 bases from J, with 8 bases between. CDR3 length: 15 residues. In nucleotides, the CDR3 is TGTGCCAGCAGCGTAGACTTTCGTAACACCGGGGAGCTGTTTTTT. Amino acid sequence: CASSVDFRNTGELFF.

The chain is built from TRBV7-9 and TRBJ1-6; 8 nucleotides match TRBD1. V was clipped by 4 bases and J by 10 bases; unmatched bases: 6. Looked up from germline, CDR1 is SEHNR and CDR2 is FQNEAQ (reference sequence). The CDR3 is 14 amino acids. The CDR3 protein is CASSYGQGRSPLHF. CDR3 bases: TGTGCCAGCAGCTACGGACAGGGCCGGTCACCCCTCCACTTT.

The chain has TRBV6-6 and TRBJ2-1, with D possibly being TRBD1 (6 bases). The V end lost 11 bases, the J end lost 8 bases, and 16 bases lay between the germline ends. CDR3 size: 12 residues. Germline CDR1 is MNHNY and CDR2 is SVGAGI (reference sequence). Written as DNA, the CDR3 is TGTGCCTACGGGTTAAAGGGGGATGAGCAGTTCTTC. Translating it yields CAYGLKGDEQFF.

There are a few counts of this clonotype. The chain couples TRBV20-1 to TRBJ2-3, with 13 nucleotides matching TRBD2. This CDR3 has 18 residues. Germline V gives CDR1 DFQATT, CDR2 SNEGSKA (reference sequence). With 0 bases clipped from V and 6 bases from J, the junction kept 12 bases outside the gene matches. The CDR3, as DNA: TGCAGTGCTAGAGATCCTGGGACTAGCGGGACAAAGCGGGATACGCAGTATTTT. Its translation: CSARDPGTSGTKRDTQYF.

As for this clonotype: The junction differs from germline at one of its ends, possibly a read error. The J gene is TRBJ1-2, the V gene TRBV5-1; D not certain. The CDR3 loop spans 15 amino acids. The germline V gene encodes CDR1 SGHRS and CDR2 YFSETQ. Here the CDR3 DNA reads TGCGCCAGCAGCTTGGATTTCGGGCAGGAAGGAGGCTACTCCTTC. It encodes CASSLDFGQEGGYSF.

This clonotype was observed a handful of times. This CDR3 is CASTRDPYNEQFF. The CDR3 DNA follows: TGCGCCAGCACCCGGGACCCCTACAATGAGCAGTTCTTC. This chain links TRBV5-1 with TRBJ2-1, with D possibly being TRBD1 or TRBD2 (5 bases each). V was clipped by 6 bases and J by 2 bases, with 9 bases between them. From germline, CDR1 is SGHRS and CDR2 YFSETQ. The CDR3 is 13 amino acids.

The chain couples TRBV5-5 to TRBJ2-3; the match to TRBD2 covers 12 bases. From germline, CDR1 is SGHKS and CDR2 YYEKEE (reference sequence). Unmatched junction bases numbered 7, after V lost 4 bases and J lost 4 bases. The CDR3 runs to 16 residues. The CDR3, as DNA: TGTGCCAGCAGCATATCAACTAGCGGGAGGCCAGATACGCAGTATTTT. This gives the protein CASSISTSGRPDTQYF.

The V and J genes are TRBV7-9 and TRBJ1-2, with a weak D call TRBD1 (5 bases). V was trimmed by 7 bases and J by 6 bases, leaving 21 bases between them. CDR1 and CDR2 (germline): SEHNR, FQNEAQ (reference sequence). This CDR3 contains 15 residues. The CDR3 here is CASTNLFREPNGYTF. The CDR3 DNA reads TGTGCCAGCACCAATCTCTTCAGGGAACCCAATGGCTACACCTTC. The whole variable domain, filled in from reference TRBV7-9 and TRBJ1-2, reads DTGVSQNPRHKITKRGQNVTFRCDPISEHNRLYWYRQTLGQGPEFLTYFQNEAQLEKSRLLSDRFSAERPKGSFSTLEIQRTEQGDSAMYLCASTNLFREPNGYTFGSGTRLTVV.

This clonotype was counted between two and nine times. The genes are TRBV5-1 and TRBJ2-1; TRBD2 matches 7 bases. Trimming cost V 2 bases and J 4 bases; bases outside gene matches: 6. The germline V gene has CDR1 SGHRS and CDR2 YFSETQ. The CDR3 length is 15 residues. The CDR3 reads CASSFRSGAYNEQFF. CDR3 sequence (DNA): TGCGCCAGCAGCTTTAGAAGCGGGGCTTACAATGAGCAGTTCTTC.

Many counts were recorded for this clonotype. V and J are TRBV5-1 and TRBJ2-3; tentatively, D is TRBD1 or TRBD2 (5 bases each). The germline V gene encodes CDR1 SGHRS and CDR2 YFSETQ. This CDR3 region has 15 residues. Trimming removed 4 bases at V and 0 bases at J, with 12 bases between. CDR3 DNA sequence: TGCGCCAGCAGCCCGGGGACGGTCAGCACAGATACGCAGTATTTT. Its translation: CASSPGTVSTDTQYF.

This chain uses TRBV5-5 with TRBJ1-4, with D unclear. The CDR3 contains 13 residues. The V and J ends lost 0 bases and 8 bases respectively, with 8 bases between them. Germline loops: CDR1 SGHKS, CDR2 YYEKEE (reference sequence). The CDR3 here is CASSLAPTEKLFF. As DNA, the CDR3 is TGTGCCAGCAGCTTGGCACCGACGGAAAAACTGTTTTTT.

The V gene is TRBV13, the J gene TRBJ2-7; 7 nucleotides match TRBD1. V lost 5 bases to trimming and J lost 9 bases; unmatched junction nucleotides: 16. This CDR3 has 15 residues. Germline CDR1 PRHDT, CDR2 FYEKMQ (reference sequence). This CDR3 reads CASSHRQGNNLGQYF. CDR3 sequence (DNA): TGTGCCAGCAGCCATCGACAGGGAAATAACCTAGGGCAGTACTTC.

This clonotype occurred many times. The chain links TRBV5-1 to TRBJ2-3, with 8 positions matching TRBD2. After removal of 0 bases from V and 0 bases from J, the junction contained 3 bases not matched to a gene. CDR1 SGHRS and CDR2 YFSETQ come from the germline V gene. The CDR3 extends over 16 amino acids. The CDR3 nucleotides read TGCGCCAGCAGCTTGGATGGCGGGGGGAGCACAGATACGCAGTATTTT. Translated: CASSLDGGGSTDTQYF.

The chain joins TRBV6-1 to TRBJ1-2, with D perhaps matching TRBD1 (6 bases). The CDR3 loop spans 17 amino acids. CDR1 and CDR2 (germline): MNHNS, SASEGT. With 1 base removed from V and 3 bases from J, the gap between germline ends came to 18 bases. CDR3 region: CASSEGPSRGGDYGYTF. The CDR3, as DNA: TGTGCCAGCAGTGAAGGTCCGAGCCGAGGGGGGGACTATGGCTACACCTTC.

The CDR3 here is CASSLEKGLALYNEQFF. Here the CDR3 DNA reads TGCGCCAGCAGCTTGGAGAAGGGATTAGCACTATACAATGAGCAGTTCTTC. The chain uses TRBV5-1 and TRBJ2-1; unclear D gene. V was pared by 0 bases and J by 4 bases, with 17 bases between. The germline V gene encodes CDR1 SGHRS and CDR2 YFSETQ. The CDR3 runs 17 residues.